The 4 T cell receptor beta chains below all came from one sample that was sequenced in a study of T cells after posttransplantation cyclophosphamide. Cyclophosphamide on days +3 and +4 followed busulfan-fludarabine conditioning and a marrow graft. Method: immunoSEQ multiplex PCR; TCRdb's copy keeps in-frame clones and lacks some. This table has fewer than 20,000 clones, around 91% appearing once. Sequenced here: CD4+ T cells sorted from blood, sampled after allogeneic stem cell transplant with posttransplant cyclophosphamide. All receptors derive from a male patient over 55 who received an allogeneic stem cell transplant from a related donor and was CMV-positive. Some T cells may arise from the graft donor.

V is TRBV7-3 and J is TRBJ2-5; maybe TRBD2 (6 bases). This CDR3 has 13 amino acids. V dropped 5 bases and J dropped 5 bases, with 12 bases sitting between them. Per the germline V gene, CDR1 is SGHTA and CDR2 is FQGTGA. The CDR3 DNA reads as TGTGCCAGCAGCATCCAGGGAGGTGAGACCCAGTACTTC. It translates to CASSIQGGETQYF.

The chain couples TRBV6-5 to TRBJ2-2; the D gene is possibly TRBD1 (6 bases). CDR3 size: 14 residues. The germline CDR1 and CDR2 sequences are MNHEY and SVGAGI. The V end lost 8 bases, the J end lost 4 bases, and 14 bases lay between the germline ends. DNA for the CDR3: TGTGCCAGCGAAGAGACAGGCGGCACCGGGGAGCTGTTTTTT. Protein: CASEETGGTGELFF.

The CDR3 nucleotides read TGTGCCAGCAGCCTCGAAGGGGGTATGAACACTGAAGCTTTCTTT. Translated: CASSLEGGMNTEAFF. The chain recombines TRBV5-4 with TRBJ1-1; a weak D match, TRBD1 (6 bases). CDR1 SGHNT and CDR2 YYREEE come from the germline V gene (reference sequence). The germline V and J ends were trimmed by 4 bases and 0 bases, with 13 bases remaining between them. The CDR3 is 15 amino acids.

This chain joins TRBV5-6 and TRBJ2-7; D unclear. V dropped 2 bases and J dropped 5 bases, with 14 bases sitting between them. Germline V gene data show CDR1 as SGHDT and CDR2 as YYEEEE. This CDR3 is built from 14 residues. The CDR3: CASSFEDFKDEQYF. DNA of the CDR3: TGTGCCAGCAGCTTCGAGGATTTTAAGGACGAGCAGTACTTC.